The 11 T cell receptor beta chains below all came from one sample that was sequenced in a study of T cells in Graves' hyperthyroidism and ophthalmopathy (dated by TCRdb to the late 2010s). The protocol used for the library was multiplex PCR. The instrument was an Illumina HiSeq 2000. Amplification of TCR beta CDR3 regions was carried out from RNA transcripts. For the first round of RT-PCR on the TCR CDR3, the HTBI primer set was used together with the Qiagen OneStep RT-PCR kit. TCRdb cleaned the public reads at Q25 with fastp, built clones with MiXCR and kept in-frame beta chains. Under each unique CDR3 protein, matching rows form one entry showing the most common genes and DNA. In all, the sample holds 340,000 or so distinct CDR3 sequences, and 18% of those were seen once. 49% of the sample rests with the top ten. The sequencing input was blood. All receptors derive from a woman aged 45-65 years with Graves' hyperthyroidism.

The rearrangement links TRBV5-6 to TRBJ1-1; D ambiguous. Trimming pared 3 bases from V and 1 base from J, leaving 13 bases between. CDR1 and CDR2 from the germline V gene are SGHDT and YYEEEE. This CDR3 is 15 amino acids long. The CDR3 bases are TGTGCCAGCAGCTCCCCCTTCAGAGGGAACACTGAAGCTTTCTTT. Its protein is CASSSPFRGNTEAFF.

This clonotype was seen only a few times. The V gene is TRBV5-1, the J gene TRBJ1-1; D is perhaps TRBD1 (5 bases). CDR1 SGHRS and CDR2 YFSETQ come from the germline V gene. V dropped 2 bases and J dropped 1 base, with 9 bases sitting between them. The CDR3 runs to 14 residues. The CDR3 here is CASSFWGSNTEAFF. CDR3 DNA: TGCGCCAGCAGCTTCTGGGGGTCGAACACTGAAGCTTTCTTT. Filled out from reference TRBV5-1 and TRBJ1-1, the complete variable domain reads KAGVTQTPRYLIKTRGQQVTLSCSPISGHRSVSWYQQTPGQGLQFLFEYFSETQRNKGNFPGRFSGRQFSNSRSEMNVSTLELGDSALYLCASSFWGSNTEAFFGQGTRLTVV.

Ten or more counts support this clonotype. The chain recombines TRBV6-1 with TRBJ2-5, with 10 bases fitting TRBD2. Germline V CDR1 and CDR2: MNHNS, SASEGT. The CDR3 consists of 19 residues. V trimming: 1 base; J trimming: 0 bases; junction bases outside the gene matches: 11. CDR3 DNA: TGTGCCAGCAGTGAAGATCCCGGACTAGCGGCGAGGTACCAAGAGACCCAGTACTTC. Amino acid sequence: CASSEDPGLAARYQETQYF.

This clonotype has ten or more counts. This chain connects TRBV27 to TRBJ2-5, with D unclear. This CDR3 spans 10 amino acids. Trimming cost V 7 bases and J 5 bases, with 5 bases left between them. Germline V gives CDR1 MNHEY, CDR2 SMNVEV (reference sequence). The CDR3 nucleotides are TGTGCCAGCAAGTGGGAGACCCAGTACTTC. This gives the protein CASKWETQYF.

The V gene is TRBV19, the J gene TRBJ2-2; D remains ambiguous. The CDR3 runs to 13 residues. CDR1 is LNHDA and CDR2 is SQIVND in the germline V gene (reference sequence). Trimming took off 5 bases at V and 4 bases at J, with 8 bases between the two ends. The CDR3 sequence: CASSDISTGELFF. Written as DNA, the CDR3 is TGTGCCAGTAGTGATATCTCCACCGGGGAGCTGTTTTTT. The full variable domain, completed using reference TRBV19 and TRBJ2-2, is DGGITQSPKYLFRKEGQNVTLSCEQNLNHDAMYWYRQDPGQGLRLIYYSQIVNDFQKGDIAEGYSVSREKKESFPLTVTSAQKNPTAFYLCASSDISTGELFFGEGSRLTVL.

There are many counts of this clonotype. The V gene is TRBV6-1, the J gene TRBJ2-3; 8 bases agree with TRBD2. Unmatched junction bases numbered 5, after V lost 6 bases and J lost 0 bases. The CDR3 loop spans 15 amino acids. Germline V CDR1 and CDR2: MNHNS, SASEGT. CDR3 DNA: TGTGCCAGCAGCGACCAGCGGGGGAGCACAGATACGCAGTATTTT. It is translated as CASSDQRGSTDTQYF.

The V and J genes are TRBV6-2 or TRBV6-3 and TRBJ2-3, with a possible D match to TRBD2 (5 bases). V dropped 2 bases and J dropped 3 bases, with 36 bases sitting between them. Germline CDR1 and CDR2: MNHEY and SVGEGT. CDR3 size: 23 residues. Here the CDR3 DNA reads TGTGCCAGCAGTTACCCCACCCACATCCCGCCCGCCGGACTTGGGTCTGGGACAGATACGCAGTATTTT. Translating it yields CASSYPTHIPPAGLGSGTDTQYF.

There are many counts of this clonotype. The J gene is TRBJ2-3, the V gene TRBV7-3; 7 bases align to TRBD1. V was clipped by 5 bases and J by 1 base; unmatched bases: 6. Germline assignment: CDR1 SGHTA and CDR2 FQGTGA. The CDR3 has 15 residues. CDR3 amino acids: CASSPTGIGTDTQYF. CDR3 DNA sequence: TGTGCCAGCAGCCCGACAGGGATTGGCACAGATACGCAGTATTTT. Filled out from reference TRBV7-3 and TRBJ2-3, the complete variable domain reads GAGVSQTPSNKVTEKGKYVELRCDPISGHTALYWYRQSLGQGPEFLIYFQGTGAADDSGLPNDRFFAVRPEGSVSTLKIQRTERGDSAVYLCASSPTGIGTDTQYFGPGTRLTVL.

V gene TRBV2 combines with J gene TRBJ1-2; unclear D gene. The V and J ends lost 3 bases and 12 bases respectively, with 20 bases between them. The germline V gene encodes CDR1 SNHLY and CDR2 FYNNEI. The CDR3 extends over 14 amino acids. The CDR3 reads CASSDTGLGTGHTF. For the CDR3, the DNA is TGTGCCAGCAGTGATACGGGTCTCGGTACGGGCCACACCTTC.

The chain uses TRBV4-2 and TRBJ1-2; no clear D. Germline values: CDR1 LGHNA, CDR2 YNFKEQ. The CDR3 runs 13 residues. Trimming pared 0 bases from V and 6 bases from J, leaving 8 bases between. The CDR3 loop reads CASSQDRENGYTF. Written as DNA, the CDR3 is TGTGCCAGCAGCCAAGATCGGGAGAATGGCTACACCTTC.

The sample holds a few counts of this clonotype. The chain is built from TRBV6-1 and TRBJ2-1; no clear D. V was shortened by 2 bases and J by 8 bases, with 16 bases between the two germline ends. CDR1 and CDR2 (germline): MNHNS, SASEGT. CDR3 length: 15 residues. The CDR3 region has the DNA TGTGCCAGCAGTGAAACACAAGCAAGTGTAGATGAGCAGTTCTTC. It yields the protein CASSETQASVDEQFF.